These 22 T cell receptor beta chains were all obtained from the same sample, sequenced in a study of blood T cell repertoires in COVID-19. Libraries were prepared by immunoSEQ multiplex PCR; TCRdb keeps only in-frame clonotypes and omits some of them. Counted here are about 190,000 clones, about 88% occurring once; the ten biggest clones make up about 1.1%. Sequenced: peripheral blood. All receptors come from a man aged 25 to 40 with acute or convalescent COVID-19.

The chain couples TRBV6-5 to TRBJ1-5; D may be TRBD1 (5 bases). This CDR3 has 15 residues. Trimming took off 2 bases at V and 2 bases at J, with 10 bases between the two ends. Germline CDR1 and CDR2: MNHEY and SVGAGI. CDR3 sequence (DNA): TGTGCCAGCAGTTACGGCGGGACGGGCAATCAGCCCCAGCATTTT. Protein sequence: CASSYGGTGNQPQHF.

The chain uses TRBV28 and TRBJ2-5, with 11 positions matching TRBD2. Germline assignment: CDR1 MDHEN and CDR2 SYDVKM. The CDR3 runs to 18 residues. The V gene end was trimmed by 2 bases and the J gene end by 0 bases; junction bases not matched to a gene: 8. CDR3 loop: CASSLPGTSGQYQETQYF. The CDR3 nucleotides read TGTGCCAGCAGTTTACCGGGGACTAGCGGACAGTACCAAGAGACCCAGTACTTC.

V usage is TRBV19 and J usage is TRBJ1-2; 8 bases agree with TRBD1. This CDR3 has 24 amino acids. The ends lost 3 bases at V and 5 bases at J; junction bases unmatched: 35. From germline, CDR1 is LNHDA and CDR2 SQIVND (reference sequence). CDR3: CASSIDPETSPRTGSPHETYGYTF. CDR3 sequence (DNA): TGTGCCAGTAGTATCGACCCCGAAACCTCCCCCCGGACAGGGAGTCCCCATGAGACTTATGGCTACACCTTC.

In this sample, this clone turned up a few times. V usage is TRBV5-6 and J usage is TRBJ1-2; D uncertain. V lost 0 bases and J 2 bases, leaving 11 bases between the germline ends. The CDR3 runs to 15 residues. In germline, CDR1 is SGHDT, CDR2 YYEEEE. CDR3: CASSLDVTVNYGYTF. The CDR3 DNA is TGTGCCAGCAGCTTGGACGTTACAGTGAACTATGGCTACACCTTC.

V usage is TRBV19 and J usage is TRBJ2-1; tentatively, D is TRBD2 (6 bases). CDR1 is LNHDA, CDR2 SQIVND, per germline (reference sequence). CDR3 length: 12 amino acids. Trimming removed 6 bases at V and 15 bases at J, with 18 bases between. CDR3 region: CASSNPGGVAFF. For the CDR3, the DNA is TGTGCCAGTAGCAACCCCGGGGGAGTGGCGTTCTTC.

The chain joins TRBV29-1 to TRBJ2-7; D is perhaps TRBD1 (6 bases). V lost 2 bases, J lost 4 bases, and 12 bases lay in between. The CDR3 loop spans 13 amino acids. Looked up from germline, CDR1 is SQVTM and CDR2 is ANQGSEA. The CDR3 here is CSVELQGRYEQYF. In nucleotides, the CDR3 is TGCAGCGTTGAATTACAGGGAAGGTACGAGCAGTACTTC.

The genes are TRBV18 and TRBJ1-1, with 7 positions matching TRBD1. J was trimmed by 5 bases and V by 3 bases; bases with no gene match: 9. This CDR3 comprises 15 residues. CDR1 and CDR2 from the germline V gene are KGHSH and LQKENI. CDR3 DNA: TGTGCCAGCTCACCTTCATCACAGGGGTATACTGAAGCTTTCTTT. This codes for CASSPSSQGYTEAFF.

The chain uses TRBV27 and TRBJ1-6; no clear D. V was clipped by 6 bases and J by 3 bases, with 9 bases between them. CDR3 size: 14 residues. Germline CDR1 MNHEY, CDR2 SMNVEV (reference sequence). The CDR3 bases are TGTGCCAGCAGAACGACAAGCTATAATTCACCCCTCCACTTT. Its protein is CASRTTSYNSPLHF.

This chain uses TRBV9 with TRBJ2-1; 10 nucleotides line up with TRBD1. The germline CDR1 and CDR2 sequences are SGDLS and YYNGEE. J was trimmed by 7 bases and V by 4 bases; bases with no gene match: 11. The CDR3 sequence is 16 residues long. The chain's CDR3 is CASSPTSTGGRNEQFF. The CDR3 nucleotides are TGTGCCAGCAGCCCCACCTCGACAGGGGGCCGGAATGAGCAGTTCTTC.

V is TRBV2 and J is TRBJ2-7; D perhaps matches TRBD1 (6 bases). The CDR3 consists of 13 residues. CDR1 is SNHLY and CDR2 is FYNNEI in the germline V gene. V lost 4 bases and J 4 bases, leaving 11 bases between the germline ends. As DNA, the CDR3 is TGTGCCAGCAGTGGGACAGAAATTTACGAGCAGTACTTC. Its translation is CASSGTEIYEQYF. The whole variable domain, filled in from reference TRBV2 and TRBJ2-7, reads EPEVTQTPSHQVTQMGQEVILRCVPISNHLYFYWYRQILGQKVEFLVSFYNNEISEKSEIFDDQFSVERPDGSNFTLKIRSTKLEDSAMYFCASSGTEIYEQYFGPGTRLTVT.

The chain carries TRBV6-2 or TRBV6-3 and TRBJ2-7; D is uncertain. V lost 8 bases, J lost 0 bases, and 11 bases lay in between. CDR3 length: 13 residues. CDR1 and CDR2 from the germline V gene are MNHEY and SVGEGT. The CDR3 region has the DNA TGTGCCAGCGGCCCAACGAGCTCCTACGAGCAGTACTTC. Encoded protein: CASGPTSSYEQYF.

The chain links TRBV5-1 to TRBJ2-1; 11 bases line up with TRBD2. Germline loops: CDR1 SGHRS, CDR2 YFSETQ. The V and J ends lost 3 bases and 8 bases, in that order; junction bases with no gene match: 7. The CDR3 totals 15 residues. The CDR3 bases are TGCGCCAGCAGCTCCCCTAGCGGGAGGATCGATGAGCAGTTCTTC. It is translated as CASSSPSGRIDEQFF.

This chain links TRBV10-1 with TRBJ2-5; TRBD2 matches at 12 bases. Trimming took 0 bases from V and 3 from J; bases not matched to a gene: 5. This CDR3 spans 17 amino acids. Germline CDR1 WNHNN, CDR2 SYGVQD (reference sequence). CDR3 region: CASSESGLAGFKETQYF. The DNA of the CDR3 is TGCGCCAGCAGTGAGTCGGGACTAGCGGGTTTTAAAGAGACCCAGTACTTC.

J is TRBJ2-2 and V is TRBV9; D may be TRBD2 (6 bases). CDR3 length: 16 amino acids. V shed 3 bases and J shed 3 bases, with 15 bases lying between them. Germline V gene data show CDR1 as SGDLS and CDR2 as YYNGEE. This CDR3 is CASSAWDFADTGELFF. The CDR3 DNA sequence: TGTGCCAGCAGCGCCTGGGACTTTGCGGACACCGGGGAGCTGTTTTTT.

The chain combines TRBV7-3 with TRBJ2-3; D gene uncertain. This CDR3 comprises 14 residues. Germline-derived CDR1 and CDR2 are SGHTA and FQGTGA. The germline V and J ends were trimmed by 4 bases and 9 bases, with 17 bases remaining between them. CDR3 sequence reads: CASSSRGPSATQYF. For the CDR3, the DNA is TGTGCCAGCAGCTCCCGTGGGCCCTCGGCGACGCAGTATTTT.

This chain links TRBV5-1 with TRBJ1-6; D ambiguous. This CDR3 region has 13 residues. Deletions cut 7 bases from V and 8 bases from J, with 13 bases between. Germline-derived CDR1 and CDR2 are SGHRS and YFSETQ. The CDR3 sequence is CASQYRIYSPLHF. The CDR3 DNA is TGCGCCAGCCAGTACCGAATTTATTCACCCCTCCACTTT.

The J gene is TRBJ1-2, the V gene TRBV27; 7 bases match TRBD1. V dropped 6 bases and J dropped 0; count of bases not matched to a gene: 10. The V gene's germline CDR1 is MNHEY and CDR2 SMNVEV (reference sequence). CDR3 length equals 16 residues. The DNA for the CDR3 is TGTGCCAGCAGCTACCGACAGGGCAGAGCTAACTATGGCTACACCTTC. This sequence encodes CASSYRQGRANYGYTF.

As DNA, the CDR3 is TGTGCCAGCAGCCAAGCAGGGGGCGTAGGAGAGACCCAGTACTTC. Its protein is CASSQAGGVGETQYF. The chain uses TRBV14 and TRBJ2-5; 8 nucleotides match TRBD1. Germline CDR1 reads SGHDN; CDR2 reads FVKESK. CDR3 size: 15 residues. The trim removed 1 base at V and 4 bases at J, leaving 5 bases unmatched.

The chain joins TRBV7-2 to TRBJ1-2, with 11 bases aligning to TRBD1. After removal of 5 bases from V and 8 bases from J, the junction contained 7 bases not matched to a gene. Germline V gene data show CDR1 as SGHTA and CDR2 as FQGNSA. CDR3 length: 14 residues. CDR3 DNA sequence: TGTGCCAGCAGCCCGATCGGGACAGGGGGAGGCTACACCTTC. The encoded protein is CASSPIGTGGGYTF.

CDR3 protein: CASRFGTSGRGISDTQYF. CDR3 bases: TGTGCCAGCAGATTCGGGACTAGCGGGAGGGGGATATCAGATACGCAGTATTTT. This sequence joins TRBV2 and TRBJ2-3, with 16 bases identical to TRBD2. Germline CDR1 SNHLY, CDR2 FYNNEI. V gave up 6 bases and J gave up 4 bases; unmatched junction bases: 10. CDR3 length: 18 amino acids.

J is TRBJ2-6 and V is TRBV2, with TRBD1 as a possible D gene (6 bases). CDR3 length: 17 amino acids. The ends were cut back, 7 bases at V and 0 bases at J, with 16 bases in the middle. Per germline, CDR1 SNHLY and CDR2 FYNNEI. The CDR3 loop is CASNKEGQRSGANVLTF. CDR3 sequence (DNA): TGTGCCAGCAACAAAGAAGGACAGCGCTCTGGGGCCAACGTCCTGACTTTC.

This chain uses TRBV28 with TRBJ1-2; 7 bases fit TRBD1. CDR1 MDHEN and CDR2 SYDVKM come from the germline V gene. J gave up 4 bases and V 3 bases, and 8 bases lay outside the gene matches. The CDR3 is made up of 15 amino acids. The CDR3 here is CASSFGGQSRYGYTF. The CDR3 nucleotides read TGTGCCAGCAGTTTCGGGGGACAGAGTCGCTATGGCTACACCTTC.